This T cell receptor beta chain derives from a study of OX40 agonist ivuxolimab in advanced cancers. TCRdb's table, derived via immunoSEQ multiplex PCR, lists solely in-frame clones and lacks some. The sample has tens of thousands of clones, roughly nine tenths seen once; the top ten hold roughly 16%. Of note for this clone: The antigen remains undetermined.

CDR3 length: 17 residues. CDR1 and CDR2 (germline): MGHRA, YSYEKL. V was clipped by 4 bases and J by 7 bases; unmatched bases: 15. Any history of autoimmune disease or systemic immunosuppression disqualified patients. General study results and limits: At 0.1 to 3.0 mg/kg and by week 6, clonal expansion occurred in CD4+ and CD8+ blood T cells.

The chain links TRBV4-1 to TRBJ2-1; TRBD2 agrees at 8 bases. The sample here was CD4+ or CD8+ T cells sorted from blood, taken in a trial of the OX40 agonist ivuxolimab. This clonotype was obtained from an adult with an advanced solid tumor such as melanoma, head and neck, liver or kidney cancer. The CDR3 region is CASSPGSGSPKKNEQFF. CDR3 DNA: TGCGCCAGCAGCCCAGGGAGCGGGAGTCCTAAGAAGAATGAGCAGTTCTTC.